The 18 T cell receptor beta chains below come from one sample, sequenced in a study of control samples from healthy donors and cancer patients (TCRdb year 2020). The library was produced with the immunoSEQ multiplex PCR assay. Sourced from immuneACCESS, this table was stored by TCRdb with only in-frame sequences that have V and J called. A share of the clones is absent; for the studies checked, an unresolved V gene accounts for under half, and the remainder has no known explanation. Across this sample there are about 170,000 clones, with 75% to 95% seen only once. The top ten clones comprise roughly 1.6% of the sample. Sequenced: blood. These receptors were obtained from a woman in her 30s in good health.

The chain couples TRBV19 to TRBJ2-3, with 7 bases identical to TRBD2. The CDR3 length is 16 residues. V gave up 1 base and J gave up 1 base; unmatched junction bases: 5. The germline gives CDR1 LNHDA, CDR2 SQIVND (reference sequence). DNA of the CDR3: TGTGCCAGTAGTATAGCCGGGGGGTGGGGCACAGATACGCAGTATTTT. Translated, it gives CASSIAGGWGTDTQYF.

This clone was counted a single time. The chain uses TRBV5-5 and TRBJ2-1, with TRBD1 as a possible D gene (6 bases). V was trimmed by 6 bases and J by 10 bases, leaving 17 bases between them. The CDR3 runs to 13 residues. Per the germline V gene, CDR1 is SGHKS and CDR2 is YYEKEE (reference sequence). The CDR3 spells CASNSGTWNEQFF. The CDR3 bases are TGTGCCAGCAACTCCGGGACATGGAACGAGCAGTTCTTC.

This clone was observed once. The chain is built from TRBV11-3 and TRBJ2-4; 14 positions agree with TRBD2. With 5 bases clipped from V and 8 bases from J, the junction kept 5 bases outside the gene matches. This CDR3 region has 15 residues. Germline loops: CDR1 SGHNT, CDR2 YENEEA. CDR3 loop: CASSLGLAGADIQYF. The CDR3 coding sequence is TGTGCCAGCAGCCTGGGACTAGCGGGAGCGGACATTCAGTACTTC. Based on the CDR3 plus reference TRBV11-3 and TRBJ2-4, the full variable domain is EAGVVQSPRYKIIEKKQPVAFWCNPISGHNTLYWYLQNLGQGPELLIRYENEEAVDDSQLPKDRFSAERLKGVDSTLKIQPAELGDSAVYLCASSLGLAGADIQYFGAGTRLSVL.

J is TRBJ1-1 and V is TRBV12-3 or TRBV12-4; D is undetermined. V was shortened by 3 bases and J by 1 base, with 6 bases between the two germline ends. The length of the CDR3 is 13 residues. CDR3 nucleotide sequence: TGTGCCAGCAGTTTCTTACAGAACACTGAAGCTTTCTTT. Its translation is CASSFLQNTEAFF.

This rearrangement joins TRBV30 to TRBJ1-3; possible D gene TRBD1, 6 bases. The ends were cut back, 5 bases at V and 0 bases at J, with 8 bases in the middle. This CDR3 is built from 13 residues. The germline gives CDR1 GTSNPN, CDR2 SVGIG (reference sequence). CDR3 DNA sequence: TGTGCCTGGTCGACAGGCTCTGGAAACACCATATATTTT. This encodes CAWSTGSGNTIYF.

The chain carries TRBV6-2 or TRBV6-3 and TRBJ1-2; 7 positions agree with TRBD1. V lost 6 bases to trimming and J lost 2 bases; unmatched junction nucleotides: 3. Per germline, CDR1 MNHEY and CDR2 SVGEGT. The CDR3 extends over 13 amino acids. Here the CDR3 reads CASSWDSNYGYTF. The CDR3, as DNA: TGTGCCAGCAGCTGGGACAGCAACTATGGCTACACCTTC.

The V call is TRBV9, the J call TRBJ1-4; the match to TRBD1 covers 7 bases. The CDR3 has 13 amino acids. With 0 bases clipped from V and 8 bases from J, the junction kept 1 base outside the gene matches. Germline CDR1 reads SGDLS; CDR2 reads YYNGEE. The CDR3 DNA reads TGTGCCAGCAGCGTAGACAGGGGAGAAAAACTGTTTTTT. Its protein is CASSVDRGEKLFF.

CDR3 in DNA: TGTGCCAGCAGACGAGCGGGTTCTACCTACGAGCAGTACTTC. Translated, it gives CASRRAGSTYEQYF. The chain recombines TRBV5-4 with TRBJ2-7; possibly TRBD2 for D (6 bases). Trimming shortened V by 5 bases and J by 2 bases, and 14 bases separated the two germline ends. The CDR3 is 14 amino acids. Germline loops: CDR1 SGHNT, CDR2 YYREEE (reference sequence).

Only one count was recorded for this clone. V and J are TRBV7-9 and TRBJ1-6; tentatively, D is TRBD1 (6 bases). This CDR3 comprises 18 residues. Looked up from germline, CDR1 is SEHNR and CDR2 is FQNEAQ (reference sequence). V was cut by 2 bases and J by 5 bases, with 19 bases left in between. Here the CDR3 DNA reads TGTGCCAGCAGCTTAATAGGCCCAACAGGGTTCCATAATTCACCCCTCCACTTT. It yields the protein CASSLIGPTGFHNSPLHF.

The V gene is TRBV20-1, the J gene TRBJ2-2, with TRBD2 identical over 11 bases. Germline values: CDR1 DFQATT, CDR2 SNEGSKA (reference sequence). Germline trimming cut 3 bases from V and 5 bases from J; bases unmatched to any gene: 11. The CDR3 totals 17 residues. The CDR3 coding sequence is TGCAGTGCTAGTCCTAGCGGGAGGTATCGGGGAACCGGGGAGCTGTTTTTT. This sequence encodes CSASPSGRYRGTGELFF.

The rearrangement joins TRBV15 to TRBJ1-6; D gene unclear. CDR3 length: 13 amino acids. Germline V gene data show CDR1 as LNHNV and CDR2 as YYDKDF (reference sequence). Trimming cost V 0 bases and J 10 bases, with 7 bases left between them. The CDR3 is CATSRDVLSPLHF. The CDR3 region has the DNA TGTGCCACCAGCAGAGACGTTCTCTCACCCCTCCACTTT.

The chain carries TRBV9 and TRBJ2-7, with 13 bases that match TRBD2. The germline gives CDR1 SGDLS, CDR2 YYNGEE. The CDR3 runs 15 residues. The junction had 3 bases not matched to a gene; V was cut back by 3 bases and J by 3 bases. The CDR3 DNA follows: TGTGCCAGCAGCGCCGGGACTAGCGGGATCTACGAGCAGTACTTC. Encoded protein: CASSAGTSGIYEQYF.

This chain's CDR3 is CASSLEGGNTEAFF. Written as DNA, the CDR3 is TGTGCCAGCAGCTTAGAGGGGGGGAACACTGAAGCTTTCTTT. The chain combines TRBV11-2 with TRBJ1-1; tentative D call: TRBD1 (5 bases). The CDR3 length is 14 residues. In germline, CDR1 is SGHAT, CDR2 FQNNGV. Trimming cost V 0 bases and J 1 base, with 6 bases left between them. Together with reference TRBV11-2 and TRBJ1-1, the CDR3 gives the full variable domain: EAGVAQSPRYKIIEKRQSVAFWCNPISGHATLYWYQQILGQGPKLLIQFQNNGVVDDSQLPKDRFSAERLKGVDSTLKIQPAKLEDSAVYLCASSLEGGNTEAFFGQGTRLTVV.

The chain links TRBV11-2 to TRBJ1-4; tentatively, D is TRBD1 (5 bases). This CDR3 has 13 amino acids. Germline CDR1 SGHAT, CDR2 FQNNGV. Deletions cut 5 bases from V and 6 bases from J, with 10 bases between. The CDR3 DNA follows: TGTGCCAGCAGCAGAGACAGCCATGAAAAACTGTTTTTT. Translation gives CASSRDSHEKLFF.

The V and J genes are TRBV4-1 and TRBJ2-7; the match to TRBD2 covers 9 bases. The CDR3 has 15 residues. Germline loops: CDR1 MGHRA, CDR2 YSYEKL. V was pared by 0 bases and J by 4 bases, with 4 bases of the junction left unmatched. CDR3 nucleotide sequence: TGCGCCAGCAGCCAAGATGATAGCGGGGGTTACGAGCAGTACTTC. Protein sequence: CASSQDDSGGYEQYF.

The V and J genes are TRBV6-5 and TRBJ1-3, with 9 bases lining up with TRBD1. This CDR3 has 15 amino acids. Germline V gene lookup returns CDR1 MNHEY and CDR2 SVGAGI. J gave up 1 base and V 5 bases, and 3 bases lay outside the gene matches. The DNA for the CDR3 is TGTGCCAGCAGTCGGACAGGGGTTTCTGGAAACACCATATATTTT. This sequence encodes CASSRTGVSGNTIYF.

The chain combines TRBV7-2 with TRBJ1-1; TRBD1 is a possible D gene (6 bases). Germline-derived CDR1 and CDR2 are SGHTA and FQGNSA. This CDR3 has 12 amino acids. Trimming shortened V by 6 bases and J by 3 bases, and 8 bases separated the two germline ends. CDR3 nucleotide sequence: TGTGCCAGCAGGCGACAGGACACTGAAGCTTTCTTT. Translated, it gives CASRRQDTEAFF.

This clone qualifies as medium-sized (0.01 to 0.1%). The CDR3 bases are TGTGCCAGCAGCCAGGGGGAGGTCACCGGGGAGCTGTTTTTT. Its protein is CASSQGEVTGELFF. This chain joins TRBV4-2 and TRBJ2-2, with TRBD2 as a possible D gene (6 bases). Per germline, CDR1 LGHNA and CDR2 YNFKEQ. The V gene lost 3 bases and the J gene lost 4 bases, with 9 bases spanning the gap. This CDR3 contains 14 residues.